The 27 T cell receptor beta chains below come from one sample, sequenced in a study of T cells in Graves' hyperthyroidism and ophthalmopathy. RNA transcripts served as the template for amplifying TCR beta CDR3 regions. The TCR CDR3 first-round RT-PCR relied on the HTBI primer set. MiXCR was run by TCRdb on the multiplex PCR reads, yielding one entry per CDR3 protein. The table includes around 340,000 distinct CDR3 sequences, about 18% detected once. Sequencing was performed on blood. The receptor set was obtained from a woman in her twenties or thirties with Graves' hyperthyroidism that later progressed to Graves' ophthalmopathy.

This clonotype occurred many times. The chain has TRBV6-5 and TRBJ2-7; perhaps TRBD1 as D (6 bases). CDR3 length: 14 residues. With 2 bases removed from V and 9 bases from J, the gap between germline ends came to 17 bases. Germline loops: CDR1 MNHEY, CDR2 SVGAGI. For the CDR3, the DNA is TGTGCCAGCAGTTACAGGGGGTTGGGAGAGGGGCAGTACTTC. This gives the protein CASSYRGLGEGQYF.

This clonotype was counted many times. The chain combines TRBV6-4 with TRBJ2-2; 7 bases are shared with TRBD1. Germline values: CDR1 MRHNA, CDR2 SNTAGT. The CDR3 is 15 residues long. With 0 bases clipped from V and 6 bases from J, the junction kept 4 bases outside the gene matches. This CDR3 reads CASSDSPGQAGELFF. The CDR3 DNA follows: TGTGCCAGCAGTGACTCCCCCGGACAGGCCGGGGAGCTGTTTTTT.

This clonotype was seen just once. CDR3 DNA sequence: TGTGCCAGCAGGGGCCAACAGGGGGGGAACTATGGCTACACCTTC. Translating it yields CASRGQQGGNYGYTF. V and J are TRBV2 and TRBJ1-2, with 8 nucleotides matching TRBD1. From germline, CDR1 is SNHLY and CDR2 FYNNEI. The J segment lost 2 bases and the V segment lost 6 bases, leaving 8 bases of the junction unmatched. The length of the CDR3 is 15 residues. Combining the CDR3 with reference TRBV2 and TRBJ1-2 gives the whole variable domain EPEVTQTPSHQVTQMGQEVILRCVPISNHLYFYWYRQILGQKVEFLVSFYNNEISEKSEIFDDQFSVERPDGSNFTLKIRSTKLEDSAMYFCASRGQQGGNYGYTFGSGTRLTVV.

The chain recombines TRBV24-1 with TRBJ1-2; D remains unclear. The CDR3 consists of 12 residues. Looked up from germline, CDR1 is KGHDR and CDR2 is SFDVKD. V lost 4 bases to trimming and J lost 1 base, with 3 bases between them. CDR3 amino acids: CATSDHNYGYTF. CDR3 nucleotide sequence: TGTGCCACCAGTGACCATAACTATGGCTACACCTTC.

This clonotype was counted ten times or more. V gene TRBV27 combines with J gene TRBJ1-1; D is undetermined. Germline loops: CDR1 MNHEY, CDR2 SMNVEV (reference sequence). V lost 5 bases, J lost 7 bases, and 14 bases lay in between. This CDR3 region has 13 residues. CDR3 DNA: TGTGCCAGCAGTCAACGGACGAAACGTGAAGCTTTCTTT. Its translation: CASSQRTKREAFF.

At least ten counts were recorded for this clonotype. J is TRBJ2-3 and V is TRBV12-3 or TRBV12-4, with a tentative D call TRBD2 (5 bases). This CDR3 spans 15 amino acids. Trimming removed 0 bases at V and 2 bases at J, with 9 bases between. The CDR3 DNA reads as TGTGCCAGCAGTTTAGCGGGAGTTATCACAGATACGCAGTATTTT. Encoded protein: CASSLAGVITDTQYF.

This clonotype was seen many times. The chain uses TRBV6-1 and TRBJ2-3, with D possibly called TRBD1 or TRBD2 (5 bases each). The V end lost 6 bases, the J end lost 4 bases, and 23 bases lay between the germline ends. The CDR3 consists of 17 residues. Germline CDR1 reads MNHNS; CDR2 reads SASEGT. The CDR3 DNA follows: TGTGCCAGCAGCAAAACCGGGACCCCGAGCCGCCCAGATACGCAGTATTTT. It translates to CASSKTGTPSRPDTQYF.

On this clonotype: A clone one base away is much larger, so this may be a read error. V is TRBV12-5 and J is TRBJ2-1; 7 bases align to TRBD1. The CDR3 totals 14 residues. In germline, CDR1 is LGHNT, CDR2 FRNRAP. CDR3 DNA sequence: TGTGCTAGTGGTTTAGGGGACAGTTACAATGAGCAGTCCTTC. Its protein is CASGLGDSYNEQSF.

The gene calls are TRBV28 and TRBJ2-2; the D call may be TRBD1 or TRBD2 (5 bases each). The CDR3 consists of 16 residues. Germline V gene data show CDR1 as MDHEN and CDR2 as SYDVKM. V lost 6 bases and J lost 6, with 20 bases in between. In nucleotides, the CDR3 is TGTGCCAGCAGCCCGAATCCGGGACGCGGACCCGGGGAGCTGTTTTTT. Amino acid sequence: CASSPNPGRGPGELFF.

The sample holds many counts of this clonotype. The rearrangement links TRBV6-1 to TRBJ2-7; D gene ambiguous. V lost 5 bases to trimming and J lost 7 bases, with 15 bases between them. This CDR3 is 13 amino acids long. CDR1 and CDR2 from the germline V gene are MNHNS and SASEGT. CDR3 sequence (DNA): TGTGCCAGCAGTCCCCTAGAAACTGGAGAGCAGTACTTC. It translates to CASSPLETGEQYF.

This clonotype showed up many times. This rearrangement joins TRBV4-1 to TRBJ1-5; no reliable D call. V was cut by 1 base and J by 4 bases, with 5 bases left in between. Germline V gene lookup returns CDR1 MGHRA and CDR2 YSYEKL. CDR3 length: 13 residues. This CDR3 reads CASSQAQNQPQHF. In nucleotides, the CDR3 is TGCGCCAGCAGCCAAGCTCAGAATCAGCCCCAGCATTTT.

At least ten counts were recorded for this clonotype. This chain links TRBV12-3 or TRBV12-4 with TRBJ2-7; D possibly uses TRBD1 or TRBD2 (7 bases each). The CDR3 has 14 amino acids. Trimming shortened V by 3 bases and J by 4 bases, and 13 bases separated the two germline ends. In nucleotides, the CDR3 is TGTGCCAGCAGTTTTCAGGGGGGGACTTACGAGCAGTACTTC. Translation: CASSFQGGTYEQYF.

This clonotype was picked up many times. J is TRBJ1-5 and V is TRBV18, with D unresolved. The germline V and J ends were trimmed by 4 bases and 5 bases, with 6 bases remaining between them. This CDR3 is built from 12 residues. Germline V gives CDR1 KGHSH, CDR2 LQKENI. CDR3 bases: TGTGCCAGCTCACTAACAGATCAGCCCCAGCATTTT. This codes for CASSLTDQPQHF.

The chain joins TRBV7-3 to TRBJ1-6; 8 bases are a match to TRBD1. CDR3 length equals 17 residues. Germline lookup yields CDR1 SGHTA and CDR2 FQGTGA. V dropped 2 bases and J dropped 7; count of bases not matched to a gene: 10. The CDR3: CASSLRPETGANSPLHF. CDR3 in DNA: TGTGCCAGCAGCTTACGGCCCGAGACAGGGGCAAATTCACCCCTCCACTTT.

This clonotype was counted at least ten times. The J gene is TRBJ1-5, the V gene TRBV2, with D possibly matching TRBD1 (5 bases). V was cut by 3 bases and J by 9 bases, with 18 bases left in between. Germline V gene lookup returns CDR1 SNHLY and CDR2 FYNNEI. This CDR3 contains 15 residues. Here the CDR3 DNA reads TGTGCCAGCAGTGATAACCAATACGAGGGACCGCCCCAGCATTTT. Protein sequence: CASSDNQYEGPPQHF.

The J gene is TRBJ2-1, the V gene TRBV27, with 13 bases fitting TRBD2. The CDR3 extends over 15 amino acids. V shed 5 bases and J 9 bases; nucleotides not matched to a gene: 7. CDR1 and CDR2 from the germline V gene are MNHEY and SMNVEV (reference sequence). The CDR3: CASSVRLAGGLEQFF. CDR3 nucleotide sequence: TGTGCCAGCAGTGTAAGACTAGCGGGGGGACTTGAGCAGTTCTTC.

This clonotype was seen repeatedly, ten times or more. The V call is TRBV5-1, the J call TRBJ1-1; 8 bases are a match to TRBD1. In germline, CDR1 is SGHRS, CDR2 YFSETQ. This CDR3 has 15 residues. Unmatched junction bases numbered 8, after V lost 1 base and J lost 6 bases. The CDR3 loop is CASSLLQGAGAEAFF. CDR3 bases: TGCGCCAGCAGCTTGTTGCAGGGGGCGGGAGCTGAAGCTTTCTTT.

This clonotype has a count of ten or more. The chain has TRBV28 and TRBJ1-5; D gene unclear. V was pared by 11 bases and J by 5 bases, with 13 bases between. The CDR3 length is 12 residues. Germline-derived CDR1 and CDR2 are MDHEN and SYDVKM. CDR3 DNA: TGTGCCCACGCAGGCTCCGATCAGCCCCAGCATTTT. It encodes CAHAGSDQPQHF.

Concerning this clonotype itself: It may be a read error: a sequence one base away is much more abundant. The chain uses TRBV28 and TRBJ2-5, with 7 positions matching TRBD1. The CDR3 sequence is 14 residues long. Germline-derived CDR1 and CDR2 are MDHEN and SYDVKM. CDR3 region: CTSSSDRVQETQYF. The CDR3 DNA reads as TGTACCAGCAGTTCCGACAGGGTACAAGAGACCCAGTACTTC. Combining the CDR3 with reference TRBV28 and TRBJ2-5 gives the whole variable domain DVKVTQSSRYLVKRTGEKVFLECVQDMDHENMFWYRQDPGLGLRLIYFSYDVKMKEKGDIPEGYSVSREKKERFSLILESASTNQTSMYLCTSSSDRVQETQYFGPGTRLLVL.

The CDR3: CASSSGQGSLGGNTIYF. The CDR3 nucleotides are TGCGCCAGCAGCTCGGGACAGGGTAGCCTCGGTGGAAACACCATATATTTT. The rearrangement uses TRBV5-1 and TRBJ1-3; TRBD1 matches at 9 bases. This CDR3 comprises 17 residues. After removal of 3 bases from V and 3 bases from J, the junction contained 10 bases not matched to a gene. Germline V gives CDR1 SGHRS, CDR2 YFSETQ. Complete variable domain (other parts from reference TRBV5-1 and TRBJ1-3): KAGVTQTPRYLIKTRGQQVTLSCSPISGHRSVSWYQQTPGQGLQFLFEYFSETQRNKGNFPGRFSGRQFSNSRSEMNVSTLELGDSALYLCASSSGQGSLGGNTIYFGEGSWLTVV.

The chain employs TRBV12-5 and TRBJ1-1; D gene uncertain. CDR3 length: 18 residues. The germline V gene has CDR1 LGHNT and CDR2 FRNRAP. V lost 0 bases and J 0 bases, leaving 17 bases between the germline ends. CDR3 sequence: CASGLVPADSRLNTEAFF. DNA of the CDR3: TGTGCTAGTGGTTTGGTACCCGCAGACTCACGGCTGAACACTGAAGCTTTCTTT.

In its sample, this clonotype was seen many times. V and J are TRBV20-1 and TRBJ2-5; D is undetermined. The CDR3 contains 14 residues. The germline gives CDR1 DFQATT, CDR2 SNEGSKA (reference sequence). Trimming took 0 bases from V and 5 from J, leaving 13 bases between them. The CDR3 region is CSARDPPPGETQYF. The CDR3 nucleotides are TGCAGTGCTAGAGATCCCCCCCCGGGTGAGACCCAGTACTTC.

About this clonotype: This clone may be a read error of a much larger clone one base away. Here the CDR3 omits its conserved ending phenylalanine or tryptophan, so a read error is the likely source. This sequence joins TRBV18 and TRBJ1-4; D is perhaps TRBD1 (5 bases). The CDR3 is 15 residues long. Trimming left V 3 bases short and J 4 bases short, with 12 bases between. Germline-derived CDR1 and CDR2 are KGHSH and LQKENI. The CDR3 loop reads CASSPPGTINEKLFL. For the CDR3, the DNA is TGTGCCAGCTCACCTCCCGGGACGATTAATGAAAAACTGTTTCTT.

In its sample, this clonotype was seen many times. The rearrangement joins TRBV20-1 to TRBJ2-7; no reliable D call. This CDR3 spans 16 amino acids. Deletions cut 0 bases from V and 4 bases from J, with 19 bases between. The germline gives CDR1 DFQATT, CDR2 SNEGSKA (reference sequence). CDR3 sequence reads: CSARDFSKEVSYEQYF. The DNA for the CDR3 is TGCAGTGCTAGAGATTTTAGTAAGGAAGTAAGTTACGAGCAGTACTTC.

This clonotype was detected a few times. CDR3 amino acids: CASSLGTLHGYTF. CDR3 nucleotides: TGTGCCAGCAGCTTAGGCACGTTACATGGCTACACCTTC. The genes are TRBV7-9 and TRBJ1-2, with D unclear. The CDR3 has 13 residues. Per germline, CDR1 SEHNR and CDR2 FQNEAQ (reference sequence). The germline V and J ends were trimmed by 1 base and 6 bases, with 9 bases remaining between them.

This clonotype has at least ten counts. This chain uses TRBV9 with TRBJ2-3, with TRBD2 identical over 8 bases. The CDR3 covers 14 residues. V trimming: 6 bases; J trimming: 4 bases; junction bases outside the gene matches: 7. Germline V gene data show CDR1 as SGDLS and CDR2 as YYNGEE. The CDR3 region has the DNA TGTGCCAGCACCGATCGGGGGGGTGCAGATACGCAGTATTTT. Its protein is CASTDRGGADTQYF.

In this sample, this clonotype turned up many times. This chain uses TRBV12-3 or TRBV12-4 with TRBJ2-2; 7 nucleotides match TRBD1. With 4 bases clipped from V and 6 bases from J, the junction kept 8 bases outside the gene matches. There are 15 residues in the CDR3. The CDR3 spells CASSSSTGVAGELFF. CDR3 DNA sequence: TGTGCCAGCAGTTCTAGCACAGGGGTGGCCGGGGAGCTGTTTTTT.